The source of this T cell receptor (delta chain) is a study of gamma-delta chains in newborns, infants, children. The overall study: Microbial exposure reportedly drives polyclonal innate γδ T cell expansion after birth.

This CDR3 comprises 17 residues. V was clipped by 3 bases and J by 4 bases, with 23 bases between them. Germline CDR1 reads GEAIGNYY; CDR2 reads EKD. TCRdb reanalysed the reads with CATT. In the table there are more than 2,500 delta-chain clones, 2.6% of which are singletons. As for this clone: Other DNA sequences in this specimen translate into the identical CDR3.

The receptor comes from a child who was a newborn, infant or young child, either healthy, febrile or measles-vaccinated (not recorded which). Sequenced input: blood. The gene calls are TRDV2 and TRDJ1, with D maybe TRDD3 (6 bases). The CDR3 protein is CACDDLTSTGTNDKLIF. The CDR3 DNA reads TGTGCCTGTGACGATCTAACTTCCACTGGGACCAACGATAAACTCATCTTT.